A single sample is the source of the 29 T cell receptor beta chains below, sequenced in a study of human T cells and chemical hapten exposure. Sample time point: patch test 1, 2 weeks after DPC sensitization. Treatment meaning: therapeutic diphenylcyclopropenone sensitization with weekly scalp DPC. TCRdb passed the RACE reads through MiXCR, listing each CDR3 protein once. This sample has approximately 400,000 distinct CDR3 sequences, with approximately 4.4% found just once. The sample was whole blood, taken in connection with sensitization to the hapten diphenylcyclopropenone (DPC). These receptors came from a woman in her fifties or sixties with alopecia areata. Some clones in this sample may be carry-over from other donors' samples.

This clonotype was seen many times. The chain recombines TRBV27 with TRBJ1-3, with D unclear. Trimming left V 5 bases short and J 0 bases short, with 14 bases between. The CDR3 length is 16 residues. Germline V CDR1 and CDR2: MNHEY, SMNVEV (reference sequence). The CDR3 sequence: CASSARPTLSGNTIYF. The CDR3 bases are TGTGCCAGCAGTGCCCGTCCTACCCTCTCTGGAAACACCATATATTTT.

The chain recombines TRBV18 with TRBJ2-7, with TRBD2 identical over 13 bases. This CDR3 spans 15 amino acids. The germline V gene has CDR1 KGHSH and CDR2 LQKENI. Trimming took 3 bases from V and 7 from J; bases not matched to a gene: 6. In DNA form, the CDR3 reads TGTGCCAGCTCACCCAACCCGGGACTAGCGGGGGAGCAGTACTTC. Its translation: CASSPNPGLAGEQYF.

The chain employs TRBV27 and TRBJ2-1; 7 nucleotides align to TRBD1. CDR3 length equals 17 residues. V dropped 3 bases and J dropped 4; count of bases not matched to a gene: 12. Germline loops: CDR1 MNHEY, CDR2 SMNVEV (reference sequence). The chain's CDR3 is CASSFLPTGTEYNEQFF. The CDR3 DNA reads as TGTGCCAGCAGTTTCCTACCCACCGGGACAGAGTACAATGAGCAGTTCTTC.

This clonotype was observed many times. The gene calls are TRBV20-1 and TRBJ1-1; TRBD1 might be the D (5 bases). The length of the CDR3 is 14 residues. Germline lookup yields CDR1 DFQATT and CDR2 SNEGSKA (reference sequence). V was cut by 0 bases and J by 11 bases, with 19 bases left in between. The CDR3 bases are TGCAGTGCTAGAGACCGGCAGGGCCCCAGGGAGGCTTTCTTT. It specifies CSARDRQGPREAFF.

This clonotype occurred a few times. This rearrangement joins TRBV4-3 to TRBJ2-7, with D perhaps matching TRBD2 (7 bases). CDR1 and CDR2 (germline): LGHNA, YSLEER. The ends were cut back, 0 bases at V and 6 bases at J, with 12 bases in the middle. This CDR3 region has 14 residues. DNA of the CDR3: TGCGCCAGCAGCCAAGATCGGGGGGCCACCGAGCAGTACTTC. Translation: CASSQDRGATEQYF.

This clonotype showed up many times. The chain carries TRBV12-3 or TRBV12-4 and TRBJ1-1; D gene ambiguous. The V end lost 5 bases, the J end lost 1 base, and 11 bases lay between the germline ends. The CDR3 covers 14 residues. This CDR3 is CASSPGRQNTEAFF. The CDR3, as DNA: TGTGCCAGCAGTCCTGGGAGGCAGAACACTGAAGCTTTCTTT.

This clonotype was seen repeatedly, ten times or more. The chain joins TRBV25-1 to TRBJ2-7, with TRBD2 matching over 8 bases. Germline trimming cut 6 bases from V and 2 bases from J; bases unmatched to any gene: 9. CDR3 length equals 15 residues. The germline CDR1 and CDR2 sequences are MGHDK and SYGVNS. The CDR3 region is CASRGGSSGAYEQYF. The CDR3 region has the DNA TGTGCCAGCAGGGGGGGAAGTAGCGGGGCCTACGAGCAGTACTTC.

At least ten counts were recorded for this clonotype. The CDR3 DNA sequence: TGTGCCAGCTCCACGGGGAGGAGACAGGCGTACGAGCAGTACTTC. The encoded protein is CASSTGRRQAYEQYF. The chain carries TRBV6-6 and TRBJ2-7; the D gene could be TRBD1 or TRBD2 (6 bases each). V lost 8 bases and J lost 4, with 21 bases in between. Per the germline V gene, CDR1 is MNHNY and CDR2 is SVGAGI (reference sequence). CDR3 length equals 15 residues.

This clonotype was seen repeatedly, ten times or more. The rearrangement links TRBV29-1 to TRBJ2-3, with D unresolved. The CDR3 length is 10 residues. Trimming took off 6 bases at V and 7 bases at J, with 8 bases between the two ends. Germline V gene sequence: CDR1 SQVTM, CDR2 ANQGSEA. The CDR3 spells CSVLGNTQYF. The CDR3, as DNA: TGCAGCGTATTGGGGAATACGCAGTATTTT.

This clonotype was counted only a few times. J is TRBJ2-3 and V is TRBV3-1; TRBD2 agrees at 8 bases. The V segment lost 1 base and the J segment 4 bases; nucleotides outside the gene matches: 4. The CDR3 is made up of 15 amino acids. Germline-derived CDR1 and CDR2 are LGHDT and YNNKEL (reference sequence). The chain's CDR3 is CASSQVTGGSDTQYF. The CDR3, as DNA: TGTGCCAGCAGCCAAGTTACGGGGGGGTCAGATACGCAGTATTTT.

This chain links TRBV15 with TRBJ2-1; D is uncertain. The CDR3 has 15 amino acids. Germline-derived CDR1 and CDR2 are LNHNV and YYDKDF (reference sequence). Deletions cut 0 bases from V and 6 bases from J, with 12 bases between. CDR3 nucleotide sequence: TGTGCCACCAGCAGAGATAGTGGCATACCCAATGAGCAGTTCTTC. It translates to CATSRDSGIPNEQFF.

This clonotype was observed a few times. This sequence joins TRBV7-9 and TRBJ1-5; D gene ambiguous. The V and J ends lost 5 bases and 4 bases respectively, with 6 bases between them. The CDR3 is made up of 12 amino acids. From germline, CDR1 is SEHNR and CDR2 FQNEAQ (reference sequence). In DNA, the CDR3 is TGTGCCAGCAGCCGAGCGAATCAGCCCCAGCATTTT. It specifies CASSRANQPQHF.

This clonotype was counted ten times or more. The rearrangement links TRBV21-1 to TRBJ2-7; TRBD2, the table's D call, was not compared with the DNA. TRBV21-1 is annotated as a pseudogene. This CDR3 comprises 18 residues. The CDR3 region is CASSKGARASGRTYEQYF. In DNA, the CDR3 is TGTGCCAGCAGCAAAGGCGCCAGGGCTAGCGGGAGAACCTACGAGCAGTACTTC.

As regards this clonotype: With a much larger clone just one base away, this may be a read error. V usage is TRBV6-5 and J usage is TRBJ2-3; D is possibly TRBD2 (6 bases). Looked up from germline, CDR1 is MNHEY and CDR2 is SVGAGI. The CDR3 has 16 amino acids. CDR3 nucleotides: TGTGCCAGCAATTACTCGTTAGGGGAGGGCACAGATACGCAGTATTTT. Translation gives CASNYSLGEGTDTQYF.

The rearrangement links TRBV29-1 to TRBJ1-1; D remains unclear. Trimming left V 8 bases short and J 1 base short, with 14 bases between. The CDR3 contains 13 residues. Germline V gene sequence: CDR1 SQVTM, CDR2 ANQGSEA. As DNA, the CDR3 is TGCAGCTATTTAGGAGACGGGAACACTGAAGCTTTCTTT. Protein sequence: CSYLGDGNTEAFF.

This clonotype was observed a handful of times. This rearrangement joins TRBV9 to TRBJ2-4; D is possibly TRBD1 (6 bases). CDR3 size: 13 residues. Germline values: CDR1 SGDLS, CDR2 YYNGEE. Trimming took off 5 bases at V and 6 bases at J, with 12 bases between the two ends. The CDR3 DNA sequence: TGTGCCAGCAGTGTTGGACAGTTAAACATTCAGTACTTC. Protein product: CASSVGQLNIQYF. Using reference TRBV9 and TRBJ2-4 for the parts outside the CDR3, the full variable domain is DSGVTQTPKHLITATGQRVTLRCSPRSGDLSVYWYQQSLDQGLQFLIQYYNGEERAKGNILERFSAQQFPDLHSELNLSSLELGDSALYFCASSVGQLNIQYFGAGTRLSVL.

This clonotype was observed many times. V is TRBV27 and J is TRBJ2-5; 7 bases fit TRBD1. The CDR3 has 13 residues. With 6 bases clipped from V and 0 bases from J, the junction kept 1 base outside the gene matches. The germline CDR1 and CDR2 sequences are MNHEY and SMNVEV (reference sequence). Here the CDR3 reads CASRGQYQETQYF. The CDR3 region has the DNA TGTGCCAGCAGGGGACAGTACCAAGAGACCCAGTACTTC.

CDR3 protein: CASSLFPSGSNQPQHF. The CDR3 DNA sequence: TGTGCCAGCAGCTTATTTCCTTCGGGTAGCAATCAGCCCCAGCATTTT. The rearrangement uses TRBV7-2 and TRBJ1-5; D is ambiguous. Per germline, CDR1 SGHTA and CDR2 FQGNSA. The CDR3 is made up of 16 amino acids. V was pared by 2 bases and J by 0 bases, with 11 bases between.

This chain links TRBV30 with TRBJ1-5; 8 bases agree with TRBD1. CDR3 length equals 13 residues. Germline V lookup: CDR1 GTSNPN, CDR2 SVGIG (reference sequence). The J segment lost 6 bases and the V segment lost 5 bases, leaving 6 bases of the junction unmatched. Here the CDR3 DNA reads TGTGCCTGGGGTAGACAGGGGACTCAGCCCCAGCATTTT. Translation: CAWGRQGTQPQHF.

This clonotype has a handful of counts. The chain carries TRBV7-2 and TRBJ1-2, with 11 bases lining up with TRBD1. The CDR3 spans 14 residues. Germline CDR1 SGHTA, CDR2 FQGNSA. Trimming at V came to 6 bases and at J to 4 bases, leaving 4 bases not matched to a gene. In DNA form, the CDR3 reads TGTGCCAGCAGTCGGACAGGGGGCGGCTATGGCTACACCTTC. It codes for CASSRTGGGYGYTF.

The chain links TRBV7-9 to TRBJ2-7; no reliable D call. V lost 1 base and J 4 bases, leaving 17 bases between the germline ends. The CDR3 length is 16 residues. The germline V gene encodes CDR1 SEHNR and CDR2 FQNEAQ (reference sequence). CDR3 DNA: TGTGCCAGCAGCTTAGGCCCCGACGCTGACTGGTACGAGCAGTACTTC. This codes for CASSLGPDADWYEQYF.

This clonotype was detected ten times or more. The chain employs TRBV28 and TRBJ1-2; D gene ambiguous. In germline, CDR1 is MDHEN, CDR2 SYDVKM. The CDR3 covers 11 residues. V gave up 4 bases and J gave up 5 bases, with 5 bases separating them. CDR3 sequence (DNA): TGTGCCAGCAGTTCAAGTTATGGCTACACCTTC. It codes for CASSSSYGYTF.

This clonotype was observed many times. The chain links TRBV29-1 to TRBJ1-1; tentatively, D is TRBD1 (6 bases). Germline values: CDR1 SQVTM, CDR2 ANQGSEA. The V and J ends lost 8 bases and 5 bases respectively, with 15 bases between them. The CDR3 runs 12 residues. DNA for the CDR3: TGCAGCACTGTACAGGGTTGGACTGAAGCTTTCTTT. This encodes CSTVQGWTEAFF.

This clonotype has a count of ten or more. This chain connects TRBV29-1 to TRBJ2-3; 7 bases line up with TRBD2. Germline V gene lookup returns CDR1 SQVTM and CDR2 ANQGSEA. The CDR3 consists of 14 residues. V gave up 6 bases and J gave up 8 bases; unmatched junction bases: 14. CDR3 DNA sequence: TGCAGCGTGGCCCCCGGGACTACGCAGCCTACGCAGTATTTT. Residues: CSVAPGTTQPTQYF.

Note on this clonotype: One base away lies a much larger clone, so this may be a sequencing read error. The CDR3 loop is CASGTGSGSPLHF. The CDR3 DNA reads TGTGCCAGCGGTACAGGGTCAGGATCACCCCTCCACTTT. J is TRBJ1-6 and V is TRBV6-1, with a tentative D call TRBD1 (6 bases). The germline V gene has CDR1 MNHNS and CDR2 SASEGT. V lost 8 bases and J 10 bases, leaving 15 bases between the germline ends. The CDR3 runs 13 residues.

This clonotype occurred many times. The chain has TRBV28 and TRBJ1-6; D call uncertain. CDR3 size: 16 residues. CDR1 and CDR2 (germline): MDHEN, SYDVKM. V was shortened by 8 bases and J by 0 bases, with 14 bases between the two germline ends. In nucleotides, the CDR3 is TGTGCCAGCCGAGACGGGTCAAGCTCCTATAATTCACCCCTCCACTTT. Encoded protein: CASRDGSSSYNSPLHF.

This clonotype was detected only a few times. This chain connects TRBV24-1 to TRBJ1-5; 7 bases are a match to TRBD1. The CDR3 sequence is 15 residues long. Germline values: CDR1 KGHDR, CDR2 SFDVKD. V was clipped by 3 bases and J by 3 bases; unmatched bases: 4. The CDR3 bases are TGTGCCACCAGTGATCCAGGGGGAAACAATCAGCCCCAGCATTTT. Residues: CATSDPGGNNQPQHF.

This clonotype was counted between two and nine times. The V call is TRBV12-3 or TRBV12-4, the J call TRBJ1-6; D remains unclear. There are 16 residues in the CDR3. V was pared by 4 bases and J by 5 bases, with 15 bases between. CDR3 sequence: CASSSPRARDNSPLHF. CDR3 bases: TGTGCCAGCAGTTCCCCGCGGGCGCGGGATAATTCACCCCTCCACTTT.

The CDR3: CASSSGPSGMAEAFF. CDR3 nucleotides: TGTGCCAGCAGCTCGGGGCCCTCCGGGATGGCTGAAGCTTTCTTT. This chain joins TRBV11-1 and TRBJ1-1; tentatively, D is TRBD1 (5 bases). Looked up from germline, CDR1 is SGHAT and CDR2 is FQDESV (reference sequence). V was cut by 4 bases and J by 6 bases, with 18 bases left in between. This CDR3 contains 15 residues.